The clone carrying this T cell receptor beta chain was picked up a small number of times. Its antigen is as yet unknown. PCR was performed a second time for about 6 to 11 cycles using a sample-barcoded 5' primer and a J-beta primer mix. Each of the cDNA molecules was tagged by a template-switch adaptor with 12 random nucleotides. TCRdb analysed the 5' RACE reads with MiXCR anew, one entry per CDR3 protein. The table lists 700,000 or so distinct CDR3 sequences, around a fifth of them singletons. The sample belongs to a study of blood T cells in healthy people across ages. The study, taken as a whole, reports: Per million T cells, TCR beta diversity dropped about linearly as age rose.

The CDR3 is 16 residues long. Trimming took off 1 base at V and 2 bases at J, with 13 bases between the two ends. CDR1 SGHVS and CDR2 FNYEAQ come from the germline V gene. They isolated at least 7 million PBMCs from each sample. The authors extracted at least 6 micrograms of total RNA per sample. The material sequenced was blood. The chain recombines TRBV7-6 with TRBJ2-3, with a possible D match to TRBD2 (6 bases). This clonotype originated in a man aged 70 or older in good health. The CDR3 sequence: CASSLGWGVYTDTQYF. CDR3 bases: TGTGCCAGCAGCTTAGGCTGGGGGGTTTACACAGATACGCAGTATTTT.